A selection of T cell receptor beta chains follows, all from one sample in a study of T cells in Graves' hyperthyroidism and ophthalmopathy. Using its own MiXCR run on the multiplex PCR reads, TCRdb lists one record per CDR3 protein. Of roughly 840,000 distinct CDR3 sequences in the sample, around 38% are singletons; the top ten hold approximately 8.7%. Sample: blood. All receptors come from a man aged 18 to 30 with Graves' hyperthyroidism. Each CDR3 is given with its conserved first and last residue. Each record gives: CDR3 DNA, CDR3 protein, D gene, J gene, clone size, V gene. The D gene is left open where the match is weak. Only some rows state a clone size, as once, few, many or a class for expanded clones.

TGTGCCAGCAGTTTGGGCGGGAAAGGAAGCACCGGGGAGCTGTTTTTT	CASSLGGKGSTGELFF	-	TRBJ2-2	few	TRBV12-3/TRBV12-4
TGTGCCACGGAGCCACTAGCGGGACCTCCGAAACGCCACTTC	CATEPLAGPPKRHF	TRBD2	TRBJ2-5	-	TRBV7-6
TGTGCCAGCAGCTTAGAGATCCGTCGCGGGGTTAGCTCCTACGAGCAGTACTTC	CASSLEIRRGVSSYEQYF	-	TRBJ2-7	-	TRBV6-5
TGTGCCAGCAGCCATCGCAGCGGGGAGGGTGGCTACACCTTC	CASSHRSGEGGYTF	-	TRBJ1-2	-	TRBV7-2
TGCAGCGTCGCACTCGTGGAGGGGGCATCAGGCGGCTACACCTTC	CSVALVEGASGGYTF	TRBD1	TRBJ1-2	many	TRBV29-1
TGTGCCAGCAGTCCGTCGAGGGAAAAACTGTTTTTT	CASSPSREKLFF	-	TRBJ1-4	-	TRBV25-1
TGTGCCATCAGTGGGGCCGGTGGGGAAGAGACCCAGTACTTC	CAISGAGGEETQYF	-	TRBJ2-5	many	TRBV10-3
TGTGCCAGCAGGTCACCCGCCCCGGGTCCAGGAAACACCATATATTTT	CASRSPAPGPGNTIYF	-	TRBJ1-3	many	TRBV2
TGTGCCACCAGTTCTAGCGGGGGCCCCCGGGAGACCCAGTACTTC	CATSSSGGPRETQYF	TRBD2	TRBJ2-5	-	TRBV15
TGCGCCAGCAGCTTGGACGGGGGCCCTGCTGAAGGCTACACCTTC	CASSLDGGPAEGYTF	-	TRBJ1-2	few	TRBV5-1